This TCR beta chain was sequenced in a study of T cell clusters in autoimmune cytopenias. TRB was amplified from about 270 ng of peripheral blood genomic DNA per sample. Germline V gene sequence: CDR1 SGHKS, CDR2 YYEKEE (reference sequence). The CDR3 length is 14 residues. TRB rearrangements were amplified by touch-down multiplex PCR with mixed TRB-A/B primers. TCRdb re-called the multiplex PCR reads and shows each CDR3 protein once, DNA omitted. This repertoire includes approximately 12,000 distinct CDR3 sequences. This sequence was found in a human donor with an autoimmune cytopenia or autoimmune hepatitis (not recorded which). The specimen was peripheral blood. The chain couples TRBV5-5 to TRBJ2-7. The chain's CDR3 is CASSLVGRSYEQYF.